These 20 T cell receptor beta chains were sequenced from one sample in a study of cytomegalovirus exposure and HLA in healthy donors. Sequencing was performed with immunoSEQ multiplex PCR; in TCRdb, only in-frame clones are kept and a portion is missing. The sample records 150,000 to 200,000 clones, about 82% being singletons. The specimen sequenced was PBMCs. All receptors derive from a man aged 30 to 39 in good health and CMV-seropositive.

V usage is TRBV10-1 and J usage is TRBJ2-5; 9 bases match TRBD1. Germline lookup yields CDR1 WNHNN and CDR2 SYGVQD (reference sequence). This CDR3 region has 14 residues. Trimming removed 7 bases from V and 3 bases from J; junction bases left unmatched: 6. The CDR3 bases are TGCGCCAGCATGGGGACAGGGCGGGAAGAGACCCAGTACTTC. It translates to CASMGTGREETQYF.

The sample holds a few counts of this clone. Here the CDR3 DNA reads TGTGCCAGCAGCTTGAATTCCGGGGGGGTAGACTATGGCTACACCTTC. It codes for CASSLNSGGVDYGYTF. The chain has TRBV7-8 and TRBJ1-2; possibly TRBD1 for D (5 bases). The CDR3 consists of 16 residues. Germline lookup yields CDR1 SGHVS and CDR2 FQNEAQ. Trimming pared 3 bases from V and 3 bases from J, leaving 17 bases between.

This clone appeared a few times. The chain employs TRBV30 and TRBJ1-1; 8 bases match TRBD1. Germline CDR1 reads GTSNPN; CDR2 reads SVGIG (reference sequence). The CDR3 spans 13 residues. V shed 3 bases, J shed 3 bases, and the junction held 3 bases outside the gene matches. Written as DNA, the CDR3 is TGTGCCTGGAGGGACAGGGATTACACTGAAGCTTTCTTT. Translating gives CAWRDRDYTEAFF.

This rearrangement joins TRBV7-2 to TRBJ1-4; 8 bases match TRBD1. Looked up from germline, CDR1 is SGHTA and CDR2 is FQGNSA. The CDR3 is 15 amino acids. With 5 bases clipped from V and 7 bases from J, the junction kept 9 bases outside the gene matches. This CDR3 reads CASSQTDRVVEKLFF. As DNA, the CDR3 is TGTGCCAGCAGCCAAACGGACAGGGTTGTTGAAAAACTGTTTTTT.

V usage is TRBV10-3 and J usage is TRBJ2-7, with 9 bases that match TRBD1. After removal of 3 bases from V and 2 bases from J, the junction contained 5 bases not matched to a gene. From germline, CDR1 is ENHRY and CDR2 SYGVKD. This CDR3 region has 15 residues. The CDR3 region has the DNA TGTGCCATCAGTGACGGAGGACAGGGGACCTACGAGCAGTACTTC. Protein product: CAISDGGQGTYEQYF.

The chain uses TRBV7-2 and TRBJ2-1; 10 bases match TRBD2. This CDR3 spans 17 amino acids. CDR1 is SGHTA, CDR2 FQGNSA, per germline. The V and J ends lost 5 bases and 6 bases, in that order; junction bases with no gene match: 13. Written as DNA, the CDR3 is TGTGCCAGCAGCCACCCCGGCCTAGCGGGGGAGATCAATGAGCAGTTCTTC. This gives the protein CASSHPGLAGEINEQFF. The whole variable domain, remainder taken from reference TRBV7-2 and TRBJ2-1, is GAGVSQSPSNKVTEKGKDVELRCDPISGHTALYWYRQSLGQGLEFLIYFQGNSAPDKSGLPSDRFSAERTGGSVSTLTIQRTQQEDSAVYLCASSHPGLAGEINEQFFGPGTRLTVL.

CDR3 coding DNA: TGTGCCAGCAGTTCGCTCGGACAGGGGGCCTACGAGCAGTACTTC. Protein sequence: CASSSLGQGAYEQYF. The rearrangement links TRBV27 to TRBJ2-7, with 10 bases fitting TRBD1. This CDR3 is built from 15 residues. V was clipped by 4 bases and J by 2 bases; unmatched bases: 5. The germline gives CDR1 MNHEY, CDR2 SMNVEV (reference sequence).

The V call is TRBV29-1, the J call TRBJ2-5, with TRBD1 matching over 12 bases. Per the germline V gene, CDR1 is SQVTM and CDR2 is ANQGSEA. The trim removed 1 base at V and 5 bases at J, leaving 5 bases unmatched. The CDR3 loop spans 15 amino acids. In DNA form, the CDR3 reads TGCAGCGTTGAAGGTCGGGACAGGGGGCGTGAGACCCAGTACTTC. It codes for CSVEGRDRGRETQYF.

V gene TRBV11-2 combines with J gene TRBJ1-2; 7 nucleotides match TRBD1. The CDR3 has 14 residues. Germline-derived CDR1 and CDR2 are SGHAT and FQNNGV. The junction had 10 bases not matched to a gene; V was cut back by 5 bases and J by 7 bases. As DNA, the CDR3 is TGTGCCAGCAGCCCCCGGACAGGTCGGGGTGGCTACACCTTC. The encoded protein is CASSPRTGRGGYTF.

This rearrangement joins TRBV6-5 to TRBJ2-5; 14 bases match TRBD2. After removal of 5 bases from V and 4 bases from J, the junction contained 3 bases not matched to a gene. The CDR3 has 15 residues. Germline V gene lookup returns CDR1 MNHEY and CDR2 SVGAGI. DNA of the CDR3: TGTGCCAGCAGTCGAGGGACTAGCGGGGGAGAGACCCAGTACTTC. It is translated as CASSRGTSGGETQYF.

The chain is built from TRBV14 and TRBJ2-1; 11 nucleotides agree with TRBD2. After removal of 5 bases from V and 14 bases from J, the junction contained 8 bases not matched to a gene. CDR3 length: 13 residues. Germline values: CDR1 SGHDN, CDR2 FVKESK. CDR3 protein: CASSYLAGGPEFF. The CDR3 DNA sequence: TGTGCCAGCAGCTACTTAGCGGGGGGGCCGGAGTTCTTC.

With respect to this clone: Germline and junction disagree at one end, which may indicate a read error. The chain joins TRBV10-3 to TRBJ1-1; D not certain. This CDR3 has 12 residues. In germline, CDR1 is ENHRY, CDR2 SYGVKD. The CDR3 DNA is TGTGCCATCAGTGAGTCGAACAGTGAAGCTTTCTTT. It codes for CAISESNSEAFF.

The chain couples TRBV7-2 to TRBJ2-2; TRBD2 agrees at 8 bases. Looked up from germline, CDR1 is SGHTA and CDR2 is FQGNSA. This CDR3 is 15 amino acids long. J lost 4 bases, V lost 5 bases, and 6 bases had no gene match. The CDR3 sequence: CASSVGLAPTGELFF. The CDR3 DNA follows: TGTGCCAGCAGCGTAGGACTAGCCCCCACCGGGGAGCTGTTTTTT.

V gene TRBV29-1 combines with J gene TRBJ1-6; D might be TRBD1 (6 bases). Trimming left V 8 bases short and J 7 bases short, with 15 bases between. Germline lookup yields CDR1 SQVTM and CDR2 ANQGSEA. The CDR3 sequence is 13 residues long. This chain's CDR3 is CSSRTDGNSPLHF. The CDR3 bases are TGCAGCTCCAGGACAGACGGAAATTCACCCCTCCACTTT. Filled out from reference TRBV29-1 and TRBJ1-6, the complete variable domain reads SAVISQKPSRDICQRGTSLTIQCQVDSQVTMMFWYRQQPGQSLTLIATANQGSEATYESGFVIDKFPISRPNLTFSTLTVSNMSPEDSSIYLCSSRTDGNSPLHFGNGTRLTVT.

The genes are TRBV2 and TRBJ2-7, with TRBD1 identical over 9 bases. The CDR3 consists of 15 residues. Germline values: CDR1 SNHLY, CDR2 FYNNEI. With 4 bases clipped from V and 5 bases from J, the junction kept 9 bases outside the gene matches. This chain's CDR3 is CASSARRGQGNEQYF. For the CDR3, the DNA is TGTGCCAGCAGTGCTAGGAGGGGACAGGGCAACGAGCAGTACTTC.

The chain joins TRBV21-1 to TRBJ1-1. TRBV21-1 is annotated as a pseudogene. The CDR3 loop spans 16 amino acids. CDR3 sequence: CASSKGGGSMNTEAFF. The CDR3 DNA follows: TGTGCCAGCAGCAAAGGGGGGGGCTCTATGAACACTGAAGCTTTCTTT.

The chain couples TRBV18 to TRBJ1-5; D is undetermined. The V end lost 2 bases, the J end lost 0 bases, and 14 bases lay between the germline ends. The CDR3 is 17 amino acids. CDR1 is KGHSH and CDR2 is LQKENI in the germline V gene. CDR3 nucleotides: TGTGCCAGCTCACCATACCCCCGGGATGCTAGCAATCAGCCCCAGCATTTT. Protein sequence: CASSPYPRDASNQPQHF.

The CDR3 DNA reads as TGTGCCAGGAGGGAGGGAAATGAAAAACTGTTTTTT. Translation gives CARREGNEKLFF. The chain links TRBV2 to TRBJ1-4; D not resolved. Germline V gene data show CDR1 as SNHLY and CDR2 as FYNNEI. This CDR3 region has 12 residues. V shed 9 bases and J shed 5 bases, with 10 bases lying between them.

CDR3 loop: CASIPDRGLGEQYF. CDR3 in DNA: TGCGCCAGCATTCCGGACAGGGGGCTGGGGGAGCAGTACTTC. This chain connects TRBV5-1 to TRBJ2-7; 11 nucleotides line up with TRBD1. The CDR3 extends over 14 amino acids. V dropped 6 bases and J dropped 7; count of bases not matched to a gene: 9. Germline V gene sequence: CDR1 SGHRS, CDR2 YFSETQ.

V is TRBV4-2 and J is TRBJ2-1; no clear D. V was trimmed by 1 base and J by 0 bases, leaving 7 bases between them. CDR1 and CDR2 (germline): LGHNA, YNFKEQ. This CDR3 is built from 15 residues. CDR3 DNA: TGTGCCAGCAGCCAAGTATATAGCTCCTACAATGAGCAGTTCTTC. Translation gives CASSQVYSSYNEQFF.